These 3 T cell receptor beta chains were sequenced from one sample in a study of T cell responses to AZD1222 COVID-19 vaccine. Sequencing was performed with immunoSEQ multiplex PCR; in TCRdb, only in-frame clones are kept and a portion is missing. The sample has over 100,000 clones, 85% to 90% seen once; the top ten hold about a fifth. The material was peripheral blood, obtained on day 0 of AZD1222 vaccination. These receptors were obtained from an adult in good health.

A single count supports this clone. The chain is built from TRBV4-3 and TRBJ2-3, with a possible D match to TRBD1 (6 bases). CDR3 length: 15 amino acids. Germline values: CDR1 LGHNA, CDR2 YSLEER. Between the trimmed V and J ends, which lost 3 bases and 3 bases, there was a span of 13 bases. The DNA of the CDR3 is TGCGCCAGCAGCCAGAGAGGGGGTCAGACAGATACGCAGTATTTT. It encodes CASSQRGGQTDTQYF.

V is TRBV7-2 and J is TRBJ1-2, with D possibly matching TRBD1 (6 bases). Trimming pared 7 bases from V and 4 bases from J, leaving 19 bases between. Germline CDR1 reads SGHTA; CDR2 reads FQGNSA. CDR3 size: 15 residues. CDR3 loop: CASTPSVGATYGYTF. Here the CDR3 DNA reads TGTGCCAGCACCCCTTCGGTGGGGGCCACCTATGGCTACACCTTC.

V usage is TRBV10-1 and J usage is TRBJ1-1, with D unclear. The CDR3 totals 17 residues. The germline CDR1 and CDR2 sequences are WNHNN and SYGVQD (reference sequence). Trimming took off 0 bases at V and 0 bases at J, with 14 bases between the two ends. The chain's CDR3 is CASSESTIGGMNTEAFF. The CDR3, as DNA: TGCGCCAGCAGTGAGTCCACCATTGGAGGCATGAACACTGAAGCTTTCTTT.